The rows below give T cell receptor beta chains drawn from one sample of a study of T cells in localized non-small cell lung cancer. Method: immunoSEQ multiplex PCR; TCRdb's copy keeps in-frame clones and lacks some. The sample carries roughly 61,000 clones, roughly 80% recorded once. This sample comprised PBMCs, obtained before any cancer treatment. The source of these receptors is a man aged 35 to 69 with stage II lung adenocarcinoma. CDR3s include the opening cysteine and the closing phenylalanine or tryptophan. A D gene is named only where the DNA matches it firmly. Clone size, where shown, is once, few, many, or a class for clones that have expanded.

V	D	J	size	CDR3	DNA
TRBV6-1	TRBD1	TRBJ1-4	-	CASTGTEEEKLFF	TGTGCCAGCACCGGGACAGAGGAGGAAAAACTGTTTTTT
TRBV5-1	TRBD2	TRBJ2-1	-	CASSLGPGLAPGNEQFF	TGCGCCAGCAGCTTGGGGCCGGGACTAGCGCCGGGCAATGAGCAGTTCTTC
TRBV7-8	-	TRBJ1-1	-	CASSGDGPEAFF	TGTGCCAGCAGCGGCGACGGACCTGAAGCTTTCTTT
TRBV7-2	-	TRBJ2-6	-	CASSPVWGPSGANVLTF	TGTGCCAGCAGTCCCGTCTGGGGCCCCTCTGGGGCCAACGTCCTGACTTTC
TRBV15	-	TRBJ2-5	-	CATSRENSIPPYF	TGTGCCACCAGCAGAGAGAATAGCATTCCCCCGTACTTC
TRBV5-6	-	TRBJ1-1	-	CASSPYEGIMNTEAFF	TGTGCCAGCAGCCCTTACGAGGGAATCATGAACACTGAAGCTTTCTTT
TRBV30	TRBD1	TRBJ1-2	-	CAWSVRGTGGGYTF	TGTGCCTGGAGTGTACGAGGGACAGGGGGCGGCTACACCTTC
TRBV6-6	-	TRBJ2-5	few	CASSSRTEWETQYF	TGTGCCAGCAGTTCCAGGACAGAGTGGGAGACCCAGTACTTC
TRBV7-2	-	TRBJ1-3	-	CASSPRFAGNTIYF	TGTGCCAGCAGCCCCCGTTTTGCAGGAAACACCATATATTTT
TRBV18	TRBD2	TRBJ2-7	few	CASSAVAWREGYEQYF	TGTGCCAGCTCAGCCGTAGCTTGGCGGGAGGGATACGAGCAGTACTTC
TRBV11-2	TRBD1	TRBJ1-2	-	CASSRLDREFQGYTF	TGTGCCAGCAGCAGACTGGACAGGGAATTTCAGGGCTACACCTTC
TRBV11-3	-	TRBJ2-7	-	CASRRAYDHEQYF	TGTGCCAGCAGACGGGCTTACGACCACGAGCAGTACTTC
TRBV18	-	TRBJ1-1	few	CASSPRNTEAFF	TGTGCCAGCTCACCACGGAACACTGAAGCTTTCTTT
TRBV5-1	-	TRBJ2-3	-	CASSVRGFSTDTQYF	TGCGCCAGCAGCGTCCGCGGGTTTAGCACAGATACGCAGTATTTT
TRBV7-9	TRBD1	TRBJ2-1	-	CASSLARGQGGRQFF	TGTGCCAGCAGCTTAGCACGGGGACAGGGGGGCAGACAGTTCTTC
TRBV11-3	-	TRBJ2-2	-	CASSRQVNTGELFF	TGTGCCAGCAGCCGACAGGTGAACACCGGGGAGCTGTTTTTT
TRBV6-1	TRBD1	TRBJ2-7	-	CASGRDSSYEQYF	TGTGCCAGCGGTAGGGACAGCTCCTACGAGCAGTACTTC
TRBV18	TRBD1	TRBJ2-5	-	CASSSDRAETQYF	TGTGCCAGCTCCTCGGACAGGGCTGAGACCCAGTACTTC
TRBV2	TRBD2	TRBJ2-3	-	CASSSGTSGRYGTDTQYF	TGTGCCAGCAGTTCCGGGACTAGCGGGAGGTATGGCACAGATACGCAGTATTTT
TRBV25-1	TRBD1	TRBJ1-2	many	CASSQGGGQLLYGYTF	TGTGCCAGCAGTCAGGGGGGGGGCCAACTCCTCTATGGCTACACCTTC
TRBV19	-	TRBJ1-2	-	CASSIEWEPTRGYTF	TGTGCCAGTAGTATAGAATGGGAGCCCACTCGCGGCTACACCTTC
TRBV5-8	TRBD1	TRBJ1-5	-	CASSGGQVNQPQHF	TGTGCCAGCAGCGGGGGACAGGTCAATCAGCCCCAGCATTTT
TRBV6-5	TRBD2	TRBJ2-5	-	CAGAPTGGPQETQYF	TGTGCCGGGGCCCCGACGGGGGGTCCCCAAGAGACCCAGTACTTC
TRBV4-2	TRBD2	TRBJ2-3	few	CASSQDLAGGATDTQYF	TGTGCCAGCAGCCAAGATTTAGCGGGAGGGGCCACAGATACGCAGTATTTT
TRBV16	TRBD2	TRBJ2-1	-	CASTGTSGTYNEQFF	TGTGCCAGCACCGGGACTAGCGGGACCTACAATGAGCAGTTCTTC
TRBV6-1	-	TRBJ2-1	-	CASLSDPLRNNEQFF	TGTGCCAGCCTTTCAGACCCCCTTCGGAACAATGAGCAGTTCTTC
TRBV19	-	TRBJ1-5	-	CASSTGQLVSSNQPQHF	TGTGCCAGTAGTACCGGACAGTTAGTCTCTAGCAATCAGCCCCAGCATTTT
TRBV5-8	TRBD1	TRBJ1-2	-	CASNRDRGYGYTF	TGTGCCAGCAACCGGGACAGGGGCTATGGCTACACCTTC
TRBV19	-	TRBJ2-7	-	CANAGLSLFPTYEQYF	TGTGCCAACGCGGGACTCTCCCTCTTCCCCACCTACGAGCAGTACTTC